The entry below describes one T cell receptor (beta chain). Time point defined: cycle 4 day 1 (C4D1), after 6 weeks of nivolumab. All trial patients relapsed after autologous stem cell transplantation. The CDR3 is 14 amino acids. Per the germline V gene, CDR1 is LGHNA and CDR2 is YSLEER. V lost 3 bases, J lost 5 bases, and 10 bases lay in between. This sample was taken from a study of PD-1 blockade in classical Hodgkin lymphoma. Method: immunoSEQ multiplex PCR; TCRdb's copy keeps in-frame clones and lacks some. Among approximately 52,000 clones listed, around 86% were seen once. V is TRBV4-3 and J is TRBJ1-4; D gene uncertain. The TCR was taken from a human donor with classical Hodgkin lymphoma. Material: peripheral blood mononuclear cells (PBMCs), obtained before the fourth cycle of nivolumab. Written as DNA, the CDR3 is TGCGCCAGCAGCCAGACGGGTGCGAATGAAAAACTGTTTTTT. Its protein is CASSQTGANEKLFF.